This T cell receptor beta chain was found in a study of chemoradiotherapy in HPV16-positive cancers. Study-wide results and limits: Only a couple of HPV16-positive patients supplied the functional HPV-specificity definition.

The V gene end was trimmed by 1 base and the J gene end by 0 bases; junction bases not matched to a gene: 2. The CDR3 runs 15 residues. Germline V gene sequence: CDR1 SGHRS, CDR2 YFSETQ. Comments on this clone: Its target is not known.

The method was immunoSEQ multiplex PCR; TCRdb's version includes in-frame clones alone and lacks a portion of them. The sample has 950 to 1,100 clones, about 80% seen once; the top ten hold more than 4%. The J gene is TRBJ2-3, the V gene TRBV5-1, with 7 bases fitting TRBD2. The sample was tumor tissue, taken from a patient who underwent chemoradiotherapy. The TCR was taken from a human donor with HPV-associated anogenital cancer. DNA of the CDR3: TGCGCCAGCAGCTTGACAGCGGGGAGCACAGATACGCAGTATTTT. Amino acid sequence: CASSLTAGSTDTQYF.